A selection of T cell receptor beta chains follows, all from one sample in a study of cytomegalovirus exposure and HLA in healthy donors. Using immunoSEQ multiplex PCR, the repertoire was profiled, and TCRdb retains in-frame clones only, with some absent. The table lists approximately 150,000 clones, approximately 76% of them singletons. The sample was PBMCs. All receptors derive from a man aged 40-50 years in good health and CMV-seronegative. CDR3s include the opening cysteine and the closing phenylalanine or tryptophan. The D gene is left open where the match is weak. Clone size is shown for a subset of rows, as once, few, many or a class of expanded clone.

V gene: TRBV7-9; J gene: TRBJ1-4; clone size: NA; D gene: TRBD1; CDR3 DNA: TGTGCCAGCAGCTCAGGGGGGCTCCTTAATGAAAAACTGTTTTTT; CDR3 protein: CASSSGGLLNEKLFF
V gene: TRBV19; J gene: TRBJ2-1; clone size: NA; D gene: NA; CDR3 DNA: TGTGCCAGTAGTATGAAGGGAGGCAATGAGCAGTTCTTC; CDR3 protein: CASSMKGGNEQFF
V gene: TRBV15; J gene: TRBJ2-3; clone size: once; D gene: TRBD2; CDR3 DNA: TGTGCCACCAGCAGTAGCGGACTAGCGGGAGGTTTTGGCACAGATACGCAGTATTTT; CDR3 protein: CATSSSGLAGGFGTDTQYF
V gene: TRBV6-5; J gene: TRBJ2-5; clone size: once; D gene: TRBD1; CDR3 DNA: TGTGCCAGCAGTTATTCGGACAGGGAGTACCAAGAGACCCAGTACTTC; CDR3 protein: CASSYSDREYQETQYF
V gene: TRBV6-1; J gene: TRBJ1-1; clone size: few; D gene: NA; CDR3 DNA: TGTGCCAGCAGTGATAGAGGCCAAAGTCCTGAAGCTTTCTTT; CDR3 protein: CASSDRGQSPEAFF
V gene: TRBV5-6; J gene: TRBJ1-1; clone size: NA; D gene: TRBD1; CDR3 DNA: TGTGCCAGCAGCTCGGGACAGATGAACACTGAAGCTTTCTTT; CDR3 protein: CASSSGQMNTEAFF
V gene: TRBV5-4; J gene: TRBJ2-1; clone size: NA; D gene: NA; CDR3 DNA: TGTGCCAGCAGCTTGGGACTCATCTACAATGAGCAGTTCTTC; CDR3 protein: CASSLGLIYNEQFF
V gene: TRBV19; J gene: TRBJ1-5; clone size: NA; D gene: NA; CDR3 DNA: TGTGCCAGTAGATATAGTGGAGGGTCCCAGCATTTT; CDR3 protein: CASRYSGGSQHF
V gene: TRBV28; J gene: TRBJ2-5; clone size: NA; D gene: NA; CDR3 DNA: TGTGCCAGCAGTTTTAGAGTACAAGAGACCCAGTACTTC; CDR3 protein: CASSFRVQETQYF
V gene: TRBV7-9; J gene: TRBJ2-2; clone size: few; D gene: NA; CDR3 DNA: TGTGCCAGCAGCTTAACAGGGATCGGGGAGCTGTTTTTT; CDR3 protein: CASSLTGIGELFF
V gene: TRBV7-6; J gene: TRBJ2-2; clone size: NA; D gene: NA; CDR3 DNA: TGTGCCAGCAGCATAACAGAGAACACCGGGGAGCTGTTTTTT; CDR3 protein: CASSITENTGELFF
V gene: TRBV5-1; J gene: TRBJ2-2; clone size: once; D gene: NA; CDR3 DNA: TGCGCCAGCAGCTTGACTAAGAACACCGGGGAGCTGTTTTTT; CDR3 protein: CASSLTKNTGELFF
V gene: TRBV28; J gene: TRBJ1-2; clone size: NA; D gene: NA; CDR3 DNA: TGTGCCAGTGCCATTGGGCAGCTCGCTAACTATGGCTACACCTTC; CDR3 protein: CASAIGQLANYGYTF
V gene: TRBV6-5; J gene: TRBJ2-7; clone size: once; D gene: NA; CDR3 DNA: TGTGCCAGCGGAGGCGACAATTTCTACGGGCAGTACTTC; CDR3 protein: CASGGDNFYGQYF
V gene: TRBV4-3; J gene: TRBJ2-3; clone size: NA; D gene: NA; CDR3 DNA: TGCGCCAGCAGCCAAGTCTTGACAGGTGGGGCAGATACGCAGTATTTT; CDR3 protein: CASSQVLTGGADTQYF
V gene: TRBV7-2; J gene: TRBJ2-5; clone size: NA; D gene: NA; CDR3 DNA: TGTGCCAGCAGCTTACTGGCGGAGGAGACCCAGTACTTC; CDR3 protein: CASSLLAEETQYF
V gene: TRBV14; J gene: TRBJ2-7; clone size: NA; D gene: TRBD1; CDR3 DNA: TGTGCCAGCAGCCCGACCGGGACAGGGTCCGAGCAGTACTTC; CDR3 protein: CASSPTGTGSEQYF
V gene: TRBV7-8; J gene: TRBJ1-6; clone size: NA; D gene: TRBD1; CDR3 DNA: TGTGCCAGCAGCTCTGACAGGGGGTCCACCAATTCACCCCTCCACTTT; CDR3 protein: CASSSDRGSTNSPLHF
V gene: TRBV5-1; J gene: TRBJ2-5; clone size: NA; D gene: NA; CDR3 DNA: TGCGCCAGCAGCTTGAGGCACAGGGAAGAGACCCAGTACTTC; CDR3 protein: CASSLRHREETQYF
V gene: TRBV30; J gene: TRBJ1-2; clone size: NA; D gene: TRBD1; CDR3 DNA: TGTGCCTGGAGTGAGGGACAGGCCGGGGGCTACACCTTC; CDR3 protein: CAWSEGQAGGYTF
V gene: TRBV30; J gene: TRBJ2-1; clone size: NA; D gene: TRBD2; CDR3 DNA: TGTGCCTGGATAAAACTAGCGGTCTCCTACAATGAGCAGTTCTTC; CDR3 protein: CAWIKLAVSYNEQFF
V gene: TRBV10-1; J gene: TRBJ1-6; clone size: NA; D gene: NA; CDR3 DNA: TGCGCCAGCAGTGAAGCTTCACCCCTCCACTTT; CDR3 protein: CASSEASPLHF
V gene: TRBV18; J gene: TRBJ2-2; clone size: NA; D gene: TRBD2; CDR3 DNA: TGTGCCAGCTCACCCCGACTAGCGGGGAACACCGGGGAGCTGTTTTTT; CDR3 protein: CASSPRLAGNTGELFF
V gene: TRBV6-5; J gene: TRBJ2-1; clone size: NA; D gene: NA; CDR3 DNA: TGTGCCAGCAGTTCACCTCGGCGGGGTTCCTACAATGAGCAGTTCTTC; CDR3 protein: CASSSPRRGSYNEQFF
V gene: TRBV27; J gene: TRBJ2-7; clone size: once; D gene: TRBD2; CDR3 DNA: TGTGCCAGCAGTTTAGAAGCGGGGGGCTCCTACGAGCAGTACTTC; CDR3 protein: CASSLEAGGSYEQYF
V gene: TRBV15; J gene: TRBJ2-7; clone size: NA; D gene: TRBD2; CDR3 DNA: TGTGCCACCAGCAGAGAAGGACTAGCGGGAGGGATTTCCGAGCAGTACTTC; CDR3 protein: CATSREGLAGGISEQYF
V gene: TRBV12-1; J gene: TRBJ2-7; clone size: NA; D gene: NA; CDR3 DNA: TGTGCCAGCAGCTTTGTTGGAGACTACGAGCAGTACTTC; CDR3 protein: CASSFVGDYEQYF
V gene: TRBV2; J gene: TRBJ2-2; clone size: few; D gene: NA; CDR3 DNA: TGTGCCAGCAAACGGACAGTCACCGGGGAGCTGTTTTTT; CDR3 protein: CASKRTVTGELFF
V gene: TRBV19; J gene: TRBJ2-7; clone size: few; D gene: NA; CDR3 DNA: TGTGCCAGTAGTCTCCGGGACAACTCCTACGAGCAGTACTTC; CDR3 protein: CASSLRDNSYEQYF
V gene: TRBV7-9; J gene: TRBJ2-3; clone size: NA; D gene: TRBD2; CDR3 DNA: TGTGCCAGCAGCCCCGGGACTAGCGGGTCTAGCACAGATACGCAGTATTTT; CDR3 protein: CASSPGTSGSSTDTQYF
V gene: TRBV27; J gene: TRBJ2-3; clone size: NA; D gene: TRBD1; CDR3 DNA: TGTGCCAGCAGTCCAGGGGGAATTAGCACAGATACGCAGTATTTT; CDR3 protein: CASSPGGISTDTQYF
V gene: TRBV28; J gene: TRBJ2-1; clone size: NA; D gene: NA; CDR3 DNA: TGTGCCAGCTTTCCCCCCGGGACTTACAATGAGCAGTTCTTC; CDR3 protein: CASFPPGTYNEQFF
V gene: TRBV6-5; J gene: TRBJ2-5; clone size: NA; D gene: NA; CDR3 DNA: TGTGCCAGCAGTGGGGCCAGGGTGGAGACCCAGTACTTC; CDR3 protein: CASSGARVETQYF
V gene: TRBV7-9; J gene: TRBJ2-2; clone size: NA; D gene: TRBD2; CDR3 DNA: TGTGCCAGCAGCCTGGGGACTATCGCCGGGGAGCTGTTTTTT; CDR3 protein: CASSLGTIAGELFF
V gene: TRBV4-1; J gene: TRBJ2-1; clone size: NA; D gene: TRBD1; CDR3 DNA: TGCGCCAGCAGCCAACCCCGGGACAGGGGGAATGAGCAGTTCTTC; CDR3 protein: CASSQPRDRGNEQFF
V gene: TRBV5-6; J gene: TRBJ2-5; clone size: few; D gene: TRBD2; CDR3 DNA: TGTGCCAGCAGCTTCTTCCGGGGGGGCCAAGAGACCCAGTACTTC; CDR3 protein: CASSFFRGGQETQYF
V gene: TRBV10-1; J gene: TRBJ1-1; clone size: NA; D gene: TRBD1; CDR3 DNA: TGCGCTGACAGGGGGCATACTGAAGCTTTCTTT; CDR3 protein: CADRGHTEAFF
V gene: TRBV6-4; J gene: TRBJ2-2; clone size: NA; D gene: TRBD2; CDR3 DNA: TGTGCCAGCAGTGACTCGACTAGCGGGAACACCGGGGAGCTGTTTTTT; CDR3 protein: CASSDSTSGNTGELFF
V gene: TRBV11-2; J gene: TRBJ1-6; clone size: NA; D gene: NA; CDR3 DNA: TGTGCCAGCAGCTTAGCAGGGGTCAATTCACCCCTCCACTTT; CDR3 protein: CASSLAGVNSPLHF
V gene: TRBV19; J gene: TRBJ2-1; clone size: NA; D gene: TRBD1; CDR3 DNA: TGTGCCAGTAGTATGGAGGCAGGGGGCGTCGATGAGCAGTTCTTC; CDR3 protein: CASSMEAGGVDEQFF
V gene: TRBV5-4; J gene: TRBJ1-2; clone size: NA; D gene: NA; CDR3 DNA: TGTGCCAGCAGCTTGACGGCAGGGGCTAACTATGGCTACACCTTC; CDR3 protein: CASSLTAGANYGYTF
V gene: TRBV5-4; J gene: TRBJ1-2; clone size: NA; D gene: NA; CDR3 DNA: TGTGCCAGCAGCTTACGGGAAGGCGGCTACACCTTC; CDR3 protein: CASSLREGGYTF
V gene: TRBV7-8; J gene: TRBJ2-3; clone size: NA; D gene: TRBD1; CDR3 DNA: TGTGCCAGCAGCGTCGACAGGGTAGGATCAGATACGCAGTATTTT; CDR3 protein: CASSVDRVGSDTQYF
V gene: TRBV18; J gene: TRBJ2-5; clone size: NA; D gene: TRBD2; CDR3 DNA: TGTGCCAGCTCACCACCGGGGACTAGCGGAGGAGAGACCCAGTACTTC; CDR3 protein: CASSPPGTSGGETQYF
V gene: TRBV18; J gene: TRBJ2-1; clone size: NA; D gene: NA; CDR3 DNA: TGTGCCAGCTCACCCGGAGGGCTGGAGCAGTTCTTC; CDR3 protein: CASSPGGLEQFF
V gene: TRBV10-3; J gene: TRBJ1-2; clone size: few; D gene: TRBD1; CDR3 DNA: TGTGCCATCAGTGAGTCGATAGCGGACAGGCTCTATGGCTACACCTTC; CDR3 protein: CAISESIADRLYGYTF
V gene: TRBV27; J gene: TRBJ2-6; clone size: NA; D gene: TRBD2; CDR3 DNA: TGTGCCAGCAGCGGGACTAGCGGGCCCGGGGCCAACGTCCTGACTTTC; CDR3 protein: CASSGTSGPGANVLTF
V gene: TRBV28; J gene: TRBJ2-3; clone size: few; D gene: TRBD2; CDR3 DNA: TGTGCCAGCAGTCTACGACTAGCCAGTAGCACAGATACGCAGTATTTT; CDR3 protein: CASSLRLASSTDTQYF